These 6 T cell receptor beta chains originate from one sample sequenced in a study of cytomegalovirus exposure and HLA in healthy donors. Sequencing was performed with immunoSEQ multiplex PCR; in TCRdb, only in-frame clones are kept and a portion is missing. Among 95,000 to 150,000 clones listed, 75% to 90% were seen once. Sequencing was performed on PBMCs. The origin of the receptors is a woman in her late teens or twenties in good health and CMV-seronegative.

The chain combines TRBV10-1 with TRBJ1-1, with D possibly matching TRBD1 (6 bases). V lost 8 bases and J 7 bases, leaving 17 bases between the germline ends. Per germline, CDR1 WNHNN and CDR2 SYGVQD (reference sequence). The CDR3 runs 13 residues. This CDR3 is CASSPRGAIEAFF. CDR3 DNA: TGCGCCAGCTCCCCTCGGGGGGCTATTGAAGCTTTCTTT.

The CDR3 bases are TGTGCCAGCAGTTTGACTGCTACTAGCGGGAGTTCCTACAATGAGCAGTTCTTC. Its translation is CASSLTATSGSSYNEQFF. The rearrangement uses TRBV28 and TRBJ2-1; 11 nucleotides line up with TRBD2. The CDR3 loop spans 18 amino acids. Per germline, CDR1 MDHEN and CDR2 SYDVKM. J gave up 1 base and V 3 bases, and 8 bases lay outside the gene matches.

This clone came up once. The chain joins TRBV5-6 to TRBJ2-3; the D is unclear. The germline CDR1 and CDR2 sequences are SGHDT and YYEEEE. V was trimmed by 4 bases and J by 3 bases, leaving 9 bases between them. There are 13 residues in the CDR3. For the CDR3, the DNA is TGTGCCAGCAGCCTTCCAGGTACAGATACGCAGTATTTT. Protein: CASSLPGTDTQYF.

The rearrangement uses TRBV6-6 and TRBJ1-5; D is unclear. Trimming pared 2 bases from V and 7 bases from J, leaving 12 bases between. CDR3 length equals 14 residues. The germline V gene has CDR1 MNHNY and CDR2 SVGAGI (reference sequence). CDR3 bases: TGTGCCAGCAGTTACCCCGGGTCATCGCAGCCCCAGCATTTT. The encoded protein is CASSYPGSSQPQHF.

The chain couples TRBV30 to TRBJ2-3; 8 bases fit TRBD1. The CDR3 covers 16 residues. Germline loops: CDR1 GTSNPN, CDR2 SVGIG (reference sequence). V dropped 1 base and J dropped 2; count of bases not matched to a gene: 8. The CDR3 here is CAWSASRDRYTDTQYF. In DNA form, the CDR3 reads TGTGCCTGGAGTGCCTCCCGGGACAGGTACACAGATACGCAGTATTTT.

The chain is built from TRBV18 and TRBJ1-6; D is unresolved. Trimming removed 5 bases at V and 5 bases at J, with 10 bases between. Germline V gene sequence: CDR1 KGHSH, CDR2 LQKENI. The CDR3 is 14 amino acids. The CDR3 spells CASSSQEHNSPLHF. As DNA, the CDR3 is TGTGCCAGCTCATCGCAGGAACATAATTCACCCCTCCACTTT.